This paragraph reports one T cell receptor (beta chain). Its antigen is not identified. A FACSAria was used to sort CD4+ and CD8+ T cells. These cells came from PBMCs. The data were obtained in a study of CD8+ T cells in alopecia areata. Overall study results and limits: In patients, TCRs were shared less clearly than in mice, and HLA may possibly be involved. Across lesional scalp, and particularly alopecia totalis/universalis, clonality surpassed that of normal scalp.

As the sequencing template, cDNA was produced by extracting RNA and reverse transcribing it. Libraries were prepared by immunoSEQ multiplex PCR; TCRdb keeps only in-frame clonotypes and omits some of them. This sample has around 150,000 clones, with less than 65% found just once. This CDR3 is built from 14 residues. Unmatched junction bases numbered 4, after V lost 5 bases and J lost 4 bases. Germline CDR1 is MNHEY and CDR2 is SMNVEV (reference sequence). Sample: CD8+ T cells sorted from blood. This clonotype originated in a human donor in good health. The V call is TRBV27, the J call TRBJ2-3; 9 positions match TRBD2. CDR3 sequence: CASSPSGIPDTQYF. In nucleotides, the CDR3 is TGTGCCAGCAGTCCTAGCGGGATTCCAGATACGCAGTATTTT.